The 21 T cell receptor beta chains below all came from one sample that was sequenced in a study of cytomegalovirus exposure and HLA in healthy donors. The study ran its PCR with 60 Vbeta and 13 Jbeta primers. Sequencing used immunoSEQ multiplex PCR; TCRdb keeps in-frame clones, though not all of them. The data contain 150,000 to 200,000 clones, over 80% of them seen just once; the ten biggest clones take up 1.6%. The specimen was PBMCs. The receptor set was obtained from a man between 50 and 59 years old in good health and CMV-seronegative.

The chain carries TRBV4-2 and TRBJ2-7, with D perhaps matching TRBD2 (6 bases). Trimming pared 4 bases from V and 3 bases from J, leaving 13 bases between. The CDR3 is made up of 14 amino acids. Germline assignment: CDR1 LGHNA and CDR2 YNFKEQ. CDR3 region: CASSPSGGRYEQYF. CDR3 nucleotide sequence: TGTGCCAGCAGCCCCTCCGGGGGACGCTACGAGCAGTACTTC.

The chain joins TRBV4-3 to TRBJ1-1; perhaps TRBD1 as D (5 bases). CDR3 length: 14 amino acids. Between the trimmed V and J ends, which lost 4 bases and 3 bases, there was a span of 12 bases. CDR1 and CDR2 (germline): LGHNA, YSLEER. CDR3 region: CASSPQVGDTEAFF. DNA for the CDR3: TGCGCCAGCAGCCCACAAGTAGGGGACACTGAAGCTTTCTTT.

The rearrangement uses TRBV19 and TRBJ1-2; D uncertain. The V end was cut by 3 bases, the J end by 4 bases, with 21 bases between. The CDR3 is made up of 17 amino acids. Per germline, CDR1 LNHDA and CDR2 SQIVND (reference sequence). DNA for the CDR3: TGTGCCAGTAGTATTCCGTCCGGTCGAGGCAGCACCTATGGCTACACCTTC. It codes for CASSIPSGRGSTYGYTF.

The V gene is TRBV6-1, the J gene TRBJ2-7, with D possibly TRBD2 on 6 matching bases. Looked up from germline, CDR1 is MNHNS and CDR2 is SASEGT. The CDR3 runs 16 residues. Trimming cost V 0 bases and J 4 bases, with 16 bases left between them. The CDR3 sequence: CASSEAPPGDGYEQYF. The CDR3 nucleotides read TGTGCCAGCAGTGAAGCGCCCCCGGGGGATGGGTACGAGCAGTACTTC.

The V and J genes are TRBV7-8 and TRBJ2-1, with a tentative D call TRBD2 (7 bases). Germline CDR1 is SGHVS and CDR2 is FQNEAQ. This CDR3 has 15 residues. Trimming cost V 6 bases and J 2 bases, with 14 bases left between them. CDR3 sequence: CASRGGGDPYNEQFF. CDR3 sequence (DNA): TGTGCCAGCAGGGGAGGGGGAGACCCCTACAATGAGCAGTTCTTC.

The chain recombines TRBV5-1 with TRBJ1-2, with D perhaps matching TRBD1 (5 bases). The CDR3 totals 14 residues. Trimming took off 4 bases at V and 3 bases at J, with 13 bases between the two ends. Germline V CDR1 and CDR2: SGHRS, YFSETQ. The CDR3 region is CASSGGTVDYGYTF. The CDR3 DNA reads TGCGCCAGCAGCGGGGGGACCGTCGACTATGGCTACACCTTC.

This clone was seen more than once but under ten times. The chain has TRBV4-3 and TRBJ1-4; D is ambiguous. The CDR3 is 12 amino acids. V lost 3 bases and J 7 bases, leaving 6 bases between the germline ends. CDR1 LGHNA and CDR2 YSLEER come from the germline V gene. CDR3: CASSQTGEKLFF. In nucleotides, the CDR3 is TGCGCCAGCAGCCAGACTGGTGAAAAACTGTTTTTT.

The gene calls are TRBV2 and TRBJ2-1, with a possible D match to TRBD2 (5 bases). V was pared by 7 bases and J by 7 bases, with 14 bases between. Per germline, CDR1 SNHLY and CDR2 FYNNEI. This CDR3 region has 13 residues. In DNA form, the CDR3 reads TGTGCCAGCACCGCCGGGGAAGTGAATGAGCAGTTCTTC. It codes for CASTAGEVNEQFF.

The chain is built from TRBV19 and TRBJ2-7, with 9 bases identical to TRBD1. The CDR3 has 16 residues. The germline V gene encodes CDR1 LNHDA and CDR2 SQIVND (reference sequence). Trimming at V came to 6 bases and at J to 4 bases, leaving 13 bases not matched to a gene. The CDR3 DNA is TGTGCCAGTAGCGGAGCCTCGGGACAGGGTTTGTACGAGCAGTACTTC. It is translated as CASSGASGQGLYEQYF.

The chain couples TRBV2 to TRBJ2-7; tentatively, D is TRBD2 (6 bases). V was pared by 8 bases and J by 7 bases, with 15 bases between. This CDR3 has 12 residues. The germline V gene encodes CDR1 SNHLY and CDR2 FYNNEI. In nucleotides, the CDR3 is TGTGCCAGCCGGGACTTCCTGAATGAGCAGTACTTC. Translated, it gives CASRDFLNEQYF.

The chain recombines TRBV5-6 with TRBJ1-1; D unresolved. The CDR3 runs to 14 residues. Between the trimmed V and J ends, which lost 5 bases and 0 bases, there was a span of 11 bases. Germline lookup yields CDR1 SGHDT and CDR2 YYEEEE. In nucleotides, the CDR3 is TGTGCCAGCAGGCTTAACATGTTGAACACTGAAGCTTTCTTT. Translating it yields CASRLNMLNTEAFF. The complete variable domain, with remaining parts taken from reference TRBV5-6 and TRBJ1-1, reads DAGVTQSPTHLIKTRGQQVTLRCSPKSGHDTVSWYQQALGQGPQFIFQYYEEEERQRGNFPDRFSGHQFPNYSSELNVNALLLGDSALYLCASRLNMLNTEAFFGQGTRLTVV.

The chain is built from TRBV4-2 and TRBJ2-7; D unclear. Trimming cost V 0 bases and J 0 bases, with 9 bases left between them. CDR3 length: 15 residues. Germline V gives CDR1 LGHNA, CDR2 YNFKEQ. This CDR3 reads CASSQDLSYSYEQYF. The CDR3 nucleotides are TGTGCCAGCAGCCAAGATTTGAGCTACTCCTACGAGCAGTACTTC.

This clone was counted a single time. The genes are TRBV4-3 and TRBJ2-5; D might be TRBD1 (5 bases). CDR3 length: 15 amino acids. The V and J ends lost 3 bases and 4 bases respectively, with 15 bases between them. Germline lookup yields CDR1 LGHNA and CDR2 YSLEER. The CDR3 loop reads CASSQGPGSLETQYF. The CDR3 coding sequence is TGCGCCAGCAGCCAGGGGCCCGGGTCTTTAGAGACCCAGTACTTC.

The J gene is TRBJ1-5, the V gene TRBV19; 8 nucleotides match TRBD1. Looked up from germline, CDR1 is LNHDA and CDR2 is SQIVND (reference sequence). The CDR3 is 16 residues long. Trimming took 4 bases from V and 2 from J; bases not matched to a gene: 7. The CDR3 nucleotides read TGTGCCAGTAGTACCACAGGGGGGATTGGCAATCAGCCCCAGCATTTT. Translated, it gives CASSTTGGIGNQPQHF.

The J gene is TRBJ1-2, the V gene TRBV30; 7 positions agree with TRBD1. This CDR3 region has 13 residues. CDR1 and CDR2 from the germline V gene are GTSNPN and SVGIG (reference sequence). The J segment lost 8 bases and the V segment lost 1 base, leaving 7 bases of the junction unmatched. CDR3 DNA sequence: TGTGCCTGGAGTGAAGGGGGCGCACGCGGCTACACCTTC. Translation gives CAWSEGGARGYTF. Supplemented by reference TRBV30 and TRBJ1-2, the full variable domain reads SQTIHQWPATLVQPVGSPLSLECTVEGTSNPNLYWYRQAAGRGLQLLFYSVGIGQISSEVPQNLSASRPQDRQFILSSKKLLLSDSGFYLCAWSEGGARGYTFGSGTRLTVV.

The chain uses TRBV4-2 and TRBJ2-5; D gene ambiguous. Trimming took off 5 bases at V and 2 bases at J, with 15 bases between the two ends. CDR3 length: 15 residues. Germline V gene data show CDR1 as LGHNA and CDR2 as YNFKEQ. The CDR3 reads CASSLRTEGQETQYF. CDR3 sequence (DNA): TGTGCCAGCAGCTTAAGAACAGAAGGACAAGAGACCCAGTACTTC.

In its sample, this clone was seen once. At one boundary the junction diverges from the germline segment, which might be a read error. The chain recombines TRBV7-9 with TRBJ2-7; 7 bases map to TRBD2. Germline-derived CDR1 and CDR2 are SEHNR and FQNEAQ (reference sequence). The CDR3 length is 13 residues. The DNA of the CDR3 is TGTTCCAGCAGCCGGACTAGTAACTACGAGCAGTACTTC. Its protein product is CSSSRTSNYEQYF.

The rearrangement links TRBV28 to TRBJ1-6; D is perhaps TRBD1 (5 bases). Per the germline V gene, CDR1 is MDHEN and CDR2 is SYDVKM. The V gene lost 7 bases and the J gene lost 1 base, with 14 bases spanning the gap. The CDR3 sequence is 16 residues long. Here the CDR3 reads CASNFVGGSYNSPLHF. The CDR3, as DNA: TGTGCCAGCAATTTCGTCGGGGGTTCCTATAATTCACCCCTCCACTTT.

J is TRBJ2-3 and V is TRBV7-2; TRBD2 agrees at 9 bases. Trimming at V came to 3 bases and at J to 2 bases, leaving 12 bases not matched to a gene. The CDR3 contains 18 residues. Per germline, CDR1 SGHTA and CDR2 FQGNSA. CDR3 protein: CASSLSPSGGRATDTQYF. The CDR3 bases are TGTGCCAGCAGCTTGTCCCCCTCGGGCGGGAGGGCCACAGATACGCAGTATTTT.

The genes are TRBV7-2 and TRBJ2-7; no definite D call. The CDR3 length is 16 residues. V lost 5 bases and J 1 base, leaving 18 bases between the germline ends. Germline lookup yields CDR1 SGHTA and CDR2 FQGNSA. The DNA for the CDR3 is TGTGCCAGCAGCAAATACGTAAAAAGCCCATCCTACGAGCAGTACTTC. It codes for CASSKYVKSPSYEQYF.

V is TRBV12-5 and J is TRBJ2-3; TRBD2 agrees at 8 bases. Germline V gene data show CDR1 as LGHNT and CDR2 as FRNRAP. The CDR3 loop spans 15 amino acids. Trimming took 6 bases from V and 1 from J; bases not matched to a gene: 6. CDR3 sequence (DNA): TGTGCTAGTGGAGGCGGGGGGCCGGGCACAGATACGCAGTATTTT. Translating gives CASGGGGPGTDTQYF.